The rows below give T cell receptor beta chains drawn from one sample of a study of cytomegalovirus exposure and HLA in healthy donors. TCRdb's table, derived via immunoSEQ multiplex PCR, lists solely in-frame clones and lacks some. Among roughly 130,000 clones listed, under 90% were seen once. Source material: PBMCs. Source of these receptors: a man between 25 and 39 years old in good health and CMV-seronegative. Both conserved end residues are part of each CDR3. Where a row states a size, it is once, few, many or the class of an expanded clone; other rows omit it.

TRBJ1-1 TRBV5-1 NA CASSLVAGGLYTEAFF
TRBJ2-3 TRBV29-1 NA CSVEVRGATDTQYF
TRBJ2-7 TRBV19 once CASSIGLTSLYEQYF
TRBJ1-2 TRBV7-9 NA CASSLSNYGYTF
TRBJ2-1 TRBV25-1 NA CASSPGGRSYNEQFF
TRBJ2-7 TRBV11-2 few CASSLEYFGGQEQYF
TRBJ1-1 TRBV7-2 NA CASSSRTGMNTEAFF
TRBJ2-5 TRBV18 few CASSPPLQETQYF
TRBJ1-2 TRBV7-3 NA CASSPHEGAGGYTF
TRBJ1-1 TRBV13 NA CASSLGTALNTEAFF
TRBJ2-2 TRBV18 NA CASSPRDRGYTGELFF
TRBJ2-7 TRBV6-1 NA CASAGGLSYEQYF
TRBJ2-7 TRBV11-2 NA CASSLGTGGTEQYF
TRBJ1-1 TRBV29-1 NA CSVGRGAHLNTEAFF
TRBJ1-1 TRBV7-3 NA CASSRDSLNTEAFF
TRBJ1-5 TRBV18 NA CASSLRSGNQPQHF
TRBJ1-1 TRBV2 NA CASREVLGGRGTEAFF
TRBJ2-7 TRBV6-1 NA CASSVRPGSSEQYF
TRBJ2-5 TRBV10-3 NA CAIGTAQETQYF
TRBJ1-5 TRBV19 few CASSPRRGYDQPQHF
TRBJ2-1 TRBV10-1 NA CASSGSLLSAGGHNEQFF
TRBJ1-5 TRBV28 NA CASSSGGSSNQPQHF
TRBJ2-1 TRBV6-6 NA CASSTSGGPPYNEQFF
TRBJ1-5 TRBV6-6 NA CASSYTGQEPQHF
TRBJ2-2 TRBV11-3 NA CASSPSRDRVSTGELFF
TRBJ2-7 TRBV29-1 NA CSAGTTYEQYF
TRBJ1-2 TRBV2 once CASGAGYYGYTF
TRBJ1-1 TRBV28 NA CASSFTVGAEAFF
TRBJ1-2 TRBV23-1 NA CASSQQGGYTF
TRBJ1-2 TRBV2 NA CASSVRGGDGYTF
TRBJ2-7 TRBV27 NA CASSLGQGVYEQYF
TRBJ2-7 TRBV28 NA CASSLSQGPEQYF
TRBJ2-3 TRBV19 NA CASSIHKDTQYF
TRBJ2-3 TRBV7-2 NA CASSYSGGTDTQYF
TRBJ1-2 TRBV6-1 few CASRSTGGDGYTF
TRBJ2-2 TRBV7-2 NA CASSSYGGELFF
TRBJ1-4 TRBV5-1 NA CASSLMDRGEKLFF